Below, one TCR beta chain is given with its context. Antigen specificity is unknown. Data came from immunoSEQ multiplex PCR; TCRdb stores just in-frame clones and leaves some out. The sample contains some 910 clones, approximately 20% of which appear only once. This entry comes from a study of T cells in localized non-small cell lung cancer. Whole-study findings and limits: When the top 100 tumor clones were examined, a median about 60 of them also appeared in the adjacent lung, which was paired and uninvolved. It was uninvolved adjacent lung that showed the highest T cell clonality, exceeding tumor.

From germline, CDR1 is LNHNV and CDR2 YYDKDF (reference sequence). V lost 0 bases and J lost 4; bases outside the gene matches: 5. This CDR3 region has 17 residues. The chain uses TRBV15 and TRBJ2-1; TRBD2 aligns across 11 bases. This sequence originates from a male donor aged 60 or over with stage II squamous cell lung carcinoma. The material was normal lung tissue next to the tumor, obtained before any cancer treatment. CDR3 bases: TGTGCCACCAGCAGAGAAAGGCTAGCGGGGGGATACAATGAGCAGTTCTTC. Encoded protein: CATSRERLAGGYNEQFF.